Here is one T cell receptor (beta chain) with its context. The antigen is unknown. This specimen comes from a study of cytomegalovirus exposure and HLA in healthy donors. Whole-study findings and limits: Altogether, 160 or so TCR beta chains were recorded as cytomegalovirus-associated. Equally common other TCR beta chains were less clonally expanded than HLA-associated ones, a later analysis found. Later analysis demonstrated an association between a missense DCLRE1C variant and TCR beta V- and J-gene trimming. Specific recognition of CMV antigens was confirmed in vitro for a few chains (all CMV-associated).

The germline V gene encodes CDR1 SEHNR and CDR2 FQNEAQ (reference sequence). There are 15 residues in the CDR3. Trimming took 5 bases from V and 8 from J; bases not matched to a gene: 8. Researchers ran the PCR with 60 Vbeta and 13 Jbeta primers. Produced via immunoSEQ multiplex PCR; TCRdb's table is partial and in-frame only. The data show 100,000 or so clones, more than 60% seen once. V is TRBV7-9 and J is TRBJ1-4, with 10 bases matching TRBD1. The sequenced sample was PBMCs. The receptor was isolated from a female donor in good health and CMV-seronegative. DNA of the CDR3: TGTGCCAGCAGCCCAGGACAGGGGGAAGGCGAAAAACTGTTTTTT. It yields the protein CASSPGQGEGEKLFF.